What follows is one T cell receptor (beta chain) and its context. The antigen it binds to is not known. No base quality information exists; no much larger clone differs at one position. These data originate in a study of T cells in pancreatic ductal adenocarcinoma (dated 2017 in TCRdb). Study-level background: Surgically resected pancreatic ductal adenocarcinoma specimens were analyzed for the quantity, spatial distribution, and characteristics of both suppressive cells and tumor-infiltrating CD8+ T cells, an effort aimed at clarifying the adaptive T-cell response occurring naturally.

Broad study findings and their caveats: Tumor versus blood clonality comparisons may be biased because tumors are enriched in CD45RO+ effector rather than naive T cells, biasing toward lower diversity. T-cell clonality did not differ significantly between tumor and blood, with mean clonality approximately 0.11 in tumors and 0.065 to 0.09 in blood. Because inoperable disease is present at presentation in most pancreatic cancer patients, the resected cohort was biased toward the minority with early-stage disease. Compared with tumor samples, blood samples had more total productive templates and roughly 8-fold more unique clonotypes.

CDR1 GTSNPN and CDR2 SVGIG are derived from the germline V gene (reference sequence). From the cysteine through the phenylalanine, the CDR3 covers 15 amino acids. Of all the DNA, just the CDR3 is kept, 45 bases in frame from base 1. V is shortened by 2 bases, J by 1 base, and the region joining them spans 12 bases. The immunoSEQ hsTCRB kit was used to amplify TCR beta CDR3 regions from genomic DNA. An Illumina HiSeq system was used for high-throughput TRB CDR3 sequencing. The study's processing was this. The immunoSEQ software was used to analyze sequencing reads, and nonproductive sequences containing premature stops or frame-shifts were excluded. Clonality of the repertoire was calculated as one minus Shannon entropy normalized by log2 of the number of unique productive sequences. TCRdb re-hosts the immuneACCESS table, in-frame sequences only. Its copies lack some clones; in the studies checked, an unresolved V gene accounts for under half of them, and the cause for the rest is not known. D and trimming come from the DNA, and the V and J calls and clone size come from that table. In this sample the table shows approximately 97,000 clones, about 95% of which occur a single time. The biggest ten clones account for 2.5% to 3.5% of the sample.

Pancreatic ductal adenocarcinoma patients who had undergone surgery without neoadjuvant therapy were selected. Peripheral blood was collected in heparin tubes, and PBMCs were then isolated from the blood with a histopaque density gradient and cryopreserved in about 9.7% DMSO. The DNeasy Blood and Tissue Kit, with Proteinase K and RNase treatment, was used to extract genomic DNA from 7 PBMC specimens and roughly 10 flash-frozen tumor specimens. This receptor was obtained from a human donor with pancreatic ductal adenocarcinoma. The specimen was PBMCs. Recombination linked TRBV30 to TRBJ1-5, and the D gene may be TRBD1, 5 bases matching. The DNA sequence follows: TGTGCCTGGAGTAGTGGGGGGTCAAGCAATCAGCCCCAGCATTTT. Translated, it reads CAWSSGGSSNQPQHF.